This TCR beta chain was profiled in a study of beta chain features in type 1 diabetes. Study-wide background: Across the samples, over 85 million sorted cells were examined in total. Study findings and constraints: Shorter TCRB CDR3s, moderately but significantly so, marked every one of the four CD4+ subsets in Type 1 diabetes patients.

Sequencing targeted expressed TCRB transcripts, as all isolated RNA had been reverse transcribed. Sequenced by immunoSEQ multiplex PCR; TCRdb stores in-frame clones only, minus some. Altogether tens of thousands of clones are present, less than 55% being singletons, with the ten largest covering 1.4%. The germline gives CDR1 SGHRS, CDR2 YFSETQ. CDR3 length: 14 residues. V trimming: 2 bases; J trimming: 5 bases; junction bases outside the gene matches: 6. This clone was seen once. The antigen is unknown. This clonotype was obtained from a man under 40 with type 1 diabetes. This chain joins TRBV5-1 and TRBJ2-7, with TRBD1 matching 8 bases. The sequenced sample consisted of Tregs from blood. CDR3 sequence: CASSFRDRFDEQYF. CDR3 nucleotides: TGCGCCAGCAGCTTCCGGGACAGGTTCGACGAGCAGTACTTC.